The rows below give T cell receptor beta chains drawn from one sample of a study of CD8 T cells in Susac syndrome. TCRdb used MiXCR to reprocess the immunoSEQ multiplex PCR reads, holding one entry per CDR3 protein. The sample consists of 84,000 or so distinct CDR3 sequences, approximately 96% of them appearing once. The sequenced material came from CD8+ T cells from PBMCs. These receptors were collected from a human donor with Susac syndrome. CDR3s include the opening cysteine and the closing phenylalanine or tryptophan. Each record gives: V gene, J gene, CDR3 protein.

V: TRBV9; J: TRBJ2-1; CDR3: CASSDGPQQNQLVSYNEQFF
V: TRBV29-1; J: TRBJ1-2; CDR3: CSVERATGLNYGYTF
V: TRBV12-3/TRBV12-4; J: TRBJ1-2; CDR3: CASSSGTPGYGYTF
V: TRBV11-2; J: TRBJ2-7; CDR3: CASSSGQGPTYEQYF
V: TRBV27; J: TRBJ2-1; CDR3: CAIRGSGEQFF
V: TRBV29-1; J: TRBJ2-1; CDR3: CSVEGPTSTYEQFF
V: TRBV29-1; J: TRBJ2-1; CDR3: CSVVVLAYNEQFF
V: TRBV11-2; J: TRBJ1-1; CDR3: CASSFGQDEAFF
V: TRBV30; J: TRBJ2-1; CDR3: CAWSVRGHGAEQFF
V: TRBV28; J: TRBJ2-1; CDR3: CASSSAGTGRNEQFF
V: TRBV20-1; J: TRBJ2-1; CDR3: CSARDRGQVSSYNEQFF
V: TRBV7-9; J: TRBJ2-7; CDR3: CASSLAEGHPAGPYF
V: TRBV7-9; J: TRBJ1-1; CDR3: CASRLDTEAFF
V: TRBV4-1; J: TRBJ1-5; CDR3: CASSQEGRSNQPQHF
V: TRBV4-1; J: TRBJ2-1; CDR3: CASSLTSGRAWYEQFF
V: TRBV4-1; J: TRBJ1-1; CDR3: CASSQAGVGTEAFF
V: TRBV28; J: TRBJ2-5; CDR3: CASSFTAQETQYF
V: TRBV6-5; J: TRBJ1-5; CDR3: CASSYMGGSGPQHF
V: TRBV15; J: TRBJ2-3; CDR3: CATSQDRGPDTQYF
V: TRBV6-2/TRBV6-3; J: TRBJ1-5; CDR3: CASRRTRYSNQPQHF
V: TRBV5-1; J: TRBJ2-7; CDR3: CASSPSPNRGRPYEQYF
V: TRBV15; J: TRBJ2-1; CDR3: CATSRDAPLGDEQFF
V: TRBV12-3/TRBV12-4; J: TRBJ1-6; CDR3: CASSMRALESPLHF